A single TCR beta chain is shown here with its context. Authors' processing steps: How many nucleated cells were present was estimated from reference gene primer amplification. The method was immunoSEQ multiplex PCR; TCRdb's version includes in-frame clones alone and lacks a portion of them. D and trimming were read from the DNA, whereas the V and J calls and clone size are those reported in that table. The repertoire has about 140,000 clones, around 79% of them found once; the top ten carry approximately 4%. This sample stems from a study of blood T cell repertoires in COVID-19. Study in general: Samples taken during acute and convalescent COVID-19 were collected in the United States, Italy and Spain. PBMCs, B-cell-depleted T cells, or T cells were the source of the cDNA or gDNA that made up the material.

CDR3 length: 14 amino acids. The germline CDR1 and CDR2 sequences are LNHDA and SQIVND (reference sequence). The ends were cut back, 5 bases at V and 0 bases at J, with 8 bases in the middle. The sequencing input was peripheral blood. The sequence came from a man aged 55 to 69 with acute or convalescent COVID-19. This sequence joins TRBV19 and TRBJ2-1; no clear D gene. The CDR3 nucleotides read TGTGCCAGTAGTTCAACGAGCTCCTACAATGAGCAGTTCTTC. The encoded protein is CASSSTSSYNEQFF.